The 8 T cell receptor beta chains listed next were all sequenced from one sample in a study of cytomegalovirus exposure and HLA in healthy donors. PCR used 60 Vbeta primers and 13 Jbeta primers. Assay used: immunoSEQ multiplex PCR; TCRdb lists only in-frame clones, some missing. The sample carries roughly 120,000 clones, 80% recorded once. What was sequenced was PBMCs. These TCRs come from a woman aged 55-70 years in good health and CMV-seropositive.

This chain uses TRBV6-5 with TRBJ2-1; D unresolved. Trimming removed 0 bases from V and 4 bases from J, with 7 bases in between. The germline V gene encodes CDR1 MNHEY and CDR2 SVGAGI. CDR3 size: 14 residues. The CDR3: CASSYSGQYNEQFF. CDR3 nucleotides: TGTGCCAGCAGTTACTCTGGGCAGTACAATGAGCAGTTCTTC.

The gene calls are TRBV4-1 and TRBJ1-5; 7 positions match TRBD1. Unmatched junction bases numbered 6, after V lost 1 base and J lost 6 bases. The germline V gene encodes CDR1 MGHRA and CDR2 YSYEKL. The CDR3 sequence is 15 residues long. The CDR3 DNA follows: TGCGCCAGCAGCCAAGCCGACAGGGTATCTCAGCCCCAGCATTTT. Its protein product is CASSQADRVSQPQHF.

The V gene is TRBV7-9, the J gene TRBJ1-1; tentatively, D is TRBD1 (5 bases). The V gene's germline CDR1 is SEHNR and CDR2 FQNEAQ (reference sequence). Trimming removed 5 bases at V and 0 bases at J, with 7 bases between. The CDR3 runs to 13 residues. CDR3 sequence: CASSRQMNTEAFF. As DNA, the CDR3 is TGTGCCAGCAGCCGACAGATGAACACTGAAGCTTTCTTT.

In DNA form, the CDR3 reads TGTGCCAGCAGCTTATCGGGGGGGCCCGCGGAAGATACGCAGTATTTT. Translating gives CASSLSGGPAEDTQYF. V usage is TRBV7-3 and J usage is TRBJ2-3; 8 positions match TRBD2. Trimming removed 2 bases from V and 5 bases from J; junction bases left unmatched: 9. This CDR3 contains 16 residues. Germline-derived CDR1 and CDR2 are SGHTA and FQGTGA. The complete variable domain, with remaining parts taken from reference TRBV7-3 and TRBJ2-3, reads GAGVSQTPSNKVTEKGKYVELRCDPISGHTALYWYRQSLGQGPEFLIYFQGTGAADDSGLPNDRFFAVRPEGSVSTLKIQRTERGDSAVYLCASSLSGGPAEDTQYFGPGTRLTVL.

V is TRBV19 and J is TRBJ2-7, with 8 nucleotides matching TRBD2. Germline-derived CDR1 and CDR2 are LNHDA and SQIVND (reference sequence). The CDR3 consists of 13 residues. V shed 9 bases, J shed 0 bases, and the junction held 4 bases outside the gene matches. In DNA form, the CDR3 reads TGTGCCAGGCAGCGGGAGAGCTCCTACGAGCAGTACTTC. Its translation is CARQRESSYEQYF.

The chain joins TRBV6-5 to TRBJ2-1; D might be TRBD2 (6 bases). V was clipped by 7 bases and J by 5 bases, with 15 bases between them. The CDR3 covers 14 residues. Per germline, CDR1 MNHEY and CDR2 SVGAGI. CDR3 nucleotide sequence: TGTGCCAGCAATCCACCTAGCGCGCACAATGAGCAGTTCTTC. Its translation is CASNPPSAHNEQFF.

The genes are TRBV2 and TRBJ2-1; D not certain. The CDR3 has 14 residues. Germline CDR1 is SNHLY and CDR2 is FYNNEI. Trimming took 2 bases from V and 8 from J, leaving 13 bases between them. CDR3 in amino acids: CASSELLVSHEQFF. The CDR3 DNA is TGTGCCAGCAGTGAATTGCTAGTTTCACATGAGCAGTTCTTC. Full variable domain (remainder filled in from reference TRBV2 and TRBJ2-1): EPEVTQTPSHQVTQMGQEVILRCVPISNHLYFYWYRQILGQKVEFLVSFYNNEISEKSEIFDDQFSVERPDGSNFTLKIRSTKLEDSAMYFCASSELLVSHEQFFGPGTRLTVL.

This chain uses TRBV2 with TRBJ1-1, with D possibly matching TRBD1 (6 bases). This CDR3 region has 13 residues. V lost 11 bases and J 0 bases, leaving 13 bases between the germline ends. Germline CDR1 SNHLY, CDR2 FYNNEI. DNA for the CDR3: TGTGCCGGACGACAGGTGATGAACACTGAAGCTTTCTTT. It yields the protein CAGRQVMNTEAFF.